The 20 T cell receptor beta chains in this list originate from one sample, sequenced in a study of OX40 agonist ivuxolimab in advanced cancers. Assay used: immunoSEQ multiplex PCR; TCRdb lists only in-frame clones, some missing. The sample lists 90,000 to 130,000 clones, approximately 89% occurring once. Sequenced here: CD4+ or CD8+ T cells sorted from blood, sampled in a trial of the OX40 agonist ivuxolimab. These TCRs come from an adult with an advanced solid tumor such as melanoma, head and neck, liver or kidney cancer.

The V gene is TRBV19, the J gene TRBJ1-4; TRBD1 aligns across 8 bases. V lost 4 bases, J lost 0 bases, and 4 bases stayed unmatched. Germline V gene sequence: CDR1 LNHDA, CDR2 SQIVND (reference sequence). This CDR3 has 16 amino acids. CDR3 in amino acids: CASSTKTGATNEKLFF. The CDR3 nucleotides read TGTGCCAGTAGTACCAAGACAGGGGCAACTAATGAAAAACTGTTTTTT. Using reference TRBV19 and TRBJ1-4 for the parts outside the CDR3, the full variable domain is DGGITQSPKYLFRKEGQNVTLSCEQNLNHDAMYWYRQDPGQGLRLIYYSQIVNDFQKGDIAEGYSVSREKKESFPLTVTSAQKNPTAFYLCASSTKTGATNEKLFFGSGTQLSVL.

This chain connects TRBV10-1 to TRBJ2-3; TRBD2 matches at 8 bases. CDR3 size: 15 residues. Trimming cost V 2 bases and J 5 bases; bases outside gene matches: 6. Germline CDR1 is WNHNN and CDR2 is SYGVQD (reference sequence). This CDR3 is CASSESGGARDTQYF. The CDR3, as DNA: TGCGCCAGCAGTGAGAGCGGGGGTGCGAGAGATACGCAGTATTTT.

This chain links TRBV29-1 with TRBJ1-2; D is possibly TRBD1 (6 bases). V lost 3 bases to trimming and J lost 7 bases, with 15 bases between them. This CDR3 comprises 13 residues. Germline values: CDR1 SQVTM, CDR2 ANQGSEA. CDR3 in amino acids: CSVETGTQFGYTF. CDR3 sequence (DNA): TGCAGCGTTGAGACAGGAACTCAATTTGGCTACACCTTC.

This clone was seen just once. V and J are TRBV19 and TRBJ1-2, with D tentatively TRBD1 (5 bases). Germline V gene data show CDR1 as LNHDA and CDR2 as SQIVND (reference sequence). The V end was cut by 3 bases, the J end by 6 bases, with 11 bases between. This CDR3 contains 13 residues. The CDR3 bases are TGTGCCAGTAGTATCTTCAGGGAGGATGGCTACACCTTC. It encodes CASSIFREDGYTF.

The chain couples TRBV6-6 to TRBJ1-1; D uncertain. CDR1 and CDR2 (germline): MNHNY, SVGAGI (reference sequence). This CDR3 is built from 14 residues. The ends were cut back, 6 bases at V and 2 bases at J, with 13 bases in the middle. The CDR3 region is CASSPSQLNTEAFF. CDR3 DNA sequence: TGTGCCAGCAGCCCCAGCCAGCTTAACACTGAAGCTTTCTTT.

The chain has TRBV5-1 and TRBJ1-1; 8 positions match TRBD1. V dropped 4 bases and J dropped 13; count of bases not matched to a gene: 12. CDR1 and CDR2 from the germline V gene are SGHRS and YFSETQ. The CDR3 spans 13 residues. The CDR3 sequence: CASSPEDRAGVFF. The CDR3 region has the DNA TGCGCCAGCAGCCCGGAGGACAGGGCGGGGGTTTTCTTT.

This chain links TRBV5-6 with TRBJ2-3; 9 positions match TRBD1. V dropped 5 bases and J dropped 3; count of bases not matched to a gene: 7. Germline CDR1 and CDR2: SGHDT and YYEEEE. The CDR3 has 15 amino acids. The CDR3 region has the DNA TGTGCCAGCAGTTGGGACAGGGCGCCGACAGATACGCAGTATTTT. It yields the protein CASSWDRAPTDTQYF.

The chain links TRBV29-1 to TRBJ2-7; D is possibly TRBD1 (7 bases). Trimming took 1 base from V and 2 from J, leaving 15 bases between them. The length of the CDR3 is 15 residues. Germline CDR1 is SQVTM and CDR2 is ANQGSEA. This CDR3 reads CSVEGLTGTPYEQYF. CDR3 DNA: TGCAGCGTTGAAGGCCTGACAGGGACTCCCTACGAGCAGTACTTC.

The chain combines TRBV10-1 with TRBJ2-4; D is possibly TRBD1 or TRBD2 (5 bases each). CDR1 and CDR2 from the germline V gene are WNHNN and SYGVQD (reference sequence). The CDR3 loop spans 16 amino acids. Trimming left V 6 bases short and J 0 bases short, with 15 bases between. In DNA, the CDR3 is TGCGCCAGCAGCCCCGGGACGGAACTAGCCAAAAACATTCAGTACTTC. This codes for CASSPGTELAKNIQYF.

The chain combines TRBV11-3 with TRBJ2-5, with 10 positions matching TRBD2. Germline V gene data show CDR1 as SGHNT and CDR2 as YENEEA. The CDR3 length is 18 residues. Trimming at V came to 0 bases and at J to 2 bases, leaving 9 bases not matched to a gene. As DNA, the CDR3 is TGTGCCAGCAGCTTAGAGGTATTAGCGGGAGGCACTCAAGAGACCCAGTACTTC. It translates to CASSLEVLAGGTQETQYF.

The chain uses TRBV7-3 and TRBJ2-5; a weak D match, TRBD2 (6 bases). The CDR3 sequence is 13 residues long. V lost 8 bases to trimming and J lost 5 bases, with 15 bases between them. Germline values: CDR1 SGHTA, CDR2 FQGTGA. The CDR3 DNA is TGTGCCAGCCCCCGGGAGTTCGAGGAGACCCAGTACTTC. This codes for CASPREFEETQYF. Drawing the rest from reference TRBV7-3 and TRBJ2-5, the complete variable domain is GAGVSQTPSNKVTEKGKYVELRCDPISGHTALYWYRQSLGQGPEFLIYFQGTGAADDSGLPNDRFFAVRPEGSVSTLKIQRTERGDSAVYLCASPREFEETQYFGPGTRLLVL.

This sequence joins TRBV18 and TRBJ2-7; 9 positions agree with TRBD1. With V trimmed by 3 bases and J by 3 bases, 3 bases remained unmatched. Per the germline V gene, CDR1 is KGHSH and CDR2 is LQKENI. The CDR3 covers 14 residues. CDR3 bases: TGTGCCAGCTCACCTGGGACAGGGCGCTACGAGCAGTACTTC. It yields the protein CASSPGTGRYEQYF.

This sequence joins TRBV10-3 and TRBJ1-1; D is unclear. V lost 7 bases to trimming and J lost 2 bases, with 8 bases between them. The germline V gene encodes CDR1 ENHRY and CDR2 SYGVKD. This CDR3 comprises 12 residues. The CDR3 is CAINAGNTEAFF. CDR3 DNA: TGTGCCATCAACGCAGGTAACACTGAAGCTTTCTTT.

The V call is TRBV5-6, the J call TRBJ1-1; no definite D call. Between the trimmed V and J ends, which lost 3 bases and 1 base, there was a span of 4 bases. The CDR3 runs to 12 residues. CDR1 and CDR2 from the germline V gene are SGHDT and YYEEEE. The CDR3 DNA reads as TGTGCCAGCAGCTGGGGGAACACTGAAGCTTTCTTT. Translation: CASSWGNTEAFF.

This clone was seen just once. CDR3 loop: CASNLGRANTGELFF. DNA for the CDR3: TGTGCCAGCAACCTCGGAAGGGCAAACACCGGGGAGCTGTTTTTT. The chain carries TRBV11-3 and TRBJ2-2; D uncertain. The ends were cut back, 7 bases at V and 2 bases at J, with 14 bases in the middle. The CDR3 contains 15 residues. Per the germline V gene, CDR1 is SGHNT and CDR2 is YENEEA.

This clone was counted a single time. The chain combines TRBV9 with TRBJ2-5; D not resolved. V was clipped by 4 bases and J by 1 base, with 14 bases between them. Per germline, CDR1 SGDLS and CDR2 YYNGEE. The CDR3 covers 15 residues. CDR3 loop: CASSLSWAPQETQYF. CDR3 nucleotide sequence: TGTGCCAGCAGCCTTTCTTGGGCGCCCCAAGAGACCCAGTACTTC.

This clone was found once. The DNA of the CDR3 is TGCAGCGTTGAGAGTAACTATGGCTACACCTTC. It yields the protein CSVESNYGYTF. The V call is TRBV29-1, the J call TRBJ1-2; D gene uncertain. The CDR3 length is 11 residues. The germline CDR1 and CDR2 sequences are SQVTM and ANQGSEA. The ends were cut back, 3 bases at V and 1 base at J, with 3 bases in the middle.

The V gene is TRBV19, the J gene TRBJ1-6; D unclear. Between the trimmed V and J ends, which lost 6 bases and 11 bases, there was a span of 20 bases. The germline gives CDR1 LNHDA, CDR2 SQIVND (reference sequence). The CDR3 runs to 15 residues. CDR3 sequence (DNA): TGTGCCAGTAGGACTTCGGGATCCCCCAAGGCACCCCTCCACTTT. This translates into CASRTSGSPKAPLHF. Looking up the rest from reference TRBV19 and TRBJ1-6 gives the full variable domain: DGGITQSPKYLFRKEGQNVTLSCEQNLNHDAMYWYRQDPGQGLRLIYYSQIVNDFQKGDIAEGYSVSREKKESFPLTVTSAQKNPTAFYLCASRTSGSPKAPLHFGNGTRLTVT.

This clone was counted once. The chain has TRBV7-9 and TRBJ1-1; D unclear. The CDR3 covers 18 residues. Germline CDR1 and CDR2: SEHNR and FQNEAQ (reference sequence). Trimming shortened V by 5 bases and J by 0 bases, and 22 bases separated the two germline ends. The CDR3 sequence is CASSSLSPMHSMNTEAFF. The CDR3 nucleotides read TGTGCCAGCAGCAGTTTGTCCCCCATGCATTCCATGAACACTGAAGCTTTCTTT.

The chain employs TRBV5-1 and TRBJ2-1, with 12 bases fitting TRBD1. Germline loops: CDR1 SGHRS, CDR2 YFSETQ. The length of the CDR3 is 14 residues. V was pared by 0 bases and J by 10 bases, with 2 bases of the junction left unmatched. CDR3 in DNA: TGCGCCAGCAGCTTGGGGGACAGGGGGCGGGAGCAGTTCTTC. Residues: CASSLGDRGREQFF.